This T cell receptor beta chain was documented in a study of Ad26.COV2.S vaccination and SARS-CoV-2 variants. Study background: The donor was enrolled in the Ad26.COV2.S arm of the COV1001 trial.

Clones were sequenced by immunoSEQ multiplex PCR, and TCRdb holds only the in-frame ones, with some missing. The sample has around 370,000 clones, 80% to 90% seen once; the top ten hold approximately 3.5%. Treatment given: 15 to 20 received Ad26.COV2.S at low or high dose, single or two shots; about five received placebo; per-sample allocation not given. Sampling happened 63 days after the first vaccine or placebo injection. An Ad26 vector was used to express Wuhan-strain SARS-CoV-2 spike as the vaccine. Germline CDR1 and CDR2: SGHRS and YFSETQ. The CDR3 covers 9 residues. Trimming removed 4 bases from V and 8 bases from J, with 2 bases in between.

The input for sequencing was peripheral blood, taken in a trial of Ad26.COV2.S vaccine versus placebo. V usage is TRBV5-1 and J usage is TRBJ2-3; D call uncertain. The sequence was collected from a person between 18 and 60 years old who received the Ad26.COV2.S COVID-19 vaccine or a placebo. The CDR3 DNA is TGCGCCAGCAGCACTACGCAGTATTTT. Translated, it gives CASSTTQYF.